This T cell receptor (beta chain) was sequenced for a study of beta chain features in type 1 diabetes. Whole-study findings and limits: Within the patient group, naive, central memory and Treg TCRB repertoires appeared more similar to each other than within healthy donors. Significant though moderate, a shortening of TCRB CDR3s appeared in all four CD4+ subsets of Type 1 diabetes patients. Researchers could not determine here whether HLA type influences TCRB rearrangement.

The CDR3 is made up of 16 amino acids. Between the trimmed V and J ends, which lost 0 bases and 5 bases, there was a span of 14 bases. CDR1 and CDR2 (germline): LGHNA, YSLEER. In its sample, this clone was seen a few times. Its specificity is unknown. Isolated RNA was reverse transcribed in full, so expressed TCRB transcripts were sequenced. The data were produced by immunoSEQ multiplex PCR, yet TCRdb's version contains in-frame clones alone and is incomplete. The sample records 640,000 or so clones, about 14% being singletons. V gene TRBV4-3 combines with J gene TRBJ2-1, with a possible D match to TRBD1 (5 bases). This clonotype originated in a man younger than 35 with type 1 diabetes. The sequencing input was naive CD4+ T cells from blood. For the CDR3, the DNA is TGCGCCAGCAGCCAAGAACATCTGGCAGGGAACAATGAGCAGTTCTTC. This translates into CASSQEHLAGNNEQFF.